These 5 T cell receptor beta chains share one sample of origin, sequenced in a study of metastatic and nonmetastatic thyroid tumors. All patients reached thyroid surgery having received no treatment beforehand. TCRdb re-clonotyped the PCR reads through MiXCR. The sample includes under 35,000 clones, 17% seen only once; the top ten take about 4.6%. Input material: blood. These receptors were taken from a female donor with papillary thyroid cancer or a benign thyroid nodule (not recorded which). Some clones in this sample may be carry-over from other donors' samples.

The rearrangement uses TRBV4-1 and TRBJ2-1, with D perhaps TRBD2 (7 bases). V was cut by 0 bases and J by 8 bases, with 17 bases left in between. Looked up from germline, CDR1 is MGHRA and CDR2 is YSYEKL. The CDR3 has 16 amino acids. For the CDR3, the DNA is TGCGCCAGCAGCCAAGATCTACTGGGGGGGCGGGATGAGCAGTTCTTC. This encodes CASSQDLLGGRDEQFF.

The chain has TRBV7-8 and TRBJ2-3; D is possibly TRBD1 (6 bases). The germline CDR1 and CDR2 sequences are SGHVS and FQNEAQ. Trimming cost V 5 bases and J 3 bases, with 12 bases left between them. The CDR3 sequence is 14 residues long. The CDR3 protein is CASSGTGFTDTQYF. The DNA for the CDR3 is TGTGCCAGCAGCGGCACAGGGTTTACAGATACGCAGTATTTT.

There are many counts of this clone. A much more abundant neighbour one base away suggests this may be a read error. V gene TRBV6-1 combines with J gene TRBJ2-1, with D tentatively TRBD2 (5 bases). V dropped 0 bases and J dropped 6 bases, with 6 bases sitting between them. The germline V gene encodes CDR1 MNHNS and CDR2 SASEGT. CDR3 size: 13 residues. CDR3 bases: TGTGCCAGCAGTGAAGCGGGGAGCAATGAGCAGTTCTTC. It codes for CASSEAGSNEQFF.

By sample share, this clone is medium-sized. The chain recombines TRBV28 with TRBJ2-7; unclear D gene. CDR1 MDHEN and CDR2 SYDVKM come from the germline V gene. The CDR3 spans 14 residues. V lost 7 bases and J 1 base, leaving 14 bases between the germline ends. The CDR3 DNA reads as TGTGCCAGCAACATAGCAGGTGTTTCCTACGAGCAGTACTTC. Protein sequence: CASNIAGVSYEQYF.

This clone was detected ten times or more. This specimen includes other DNA sequences encoding the same CDR3. This chain uses TRBV4-2 with TRBJ2-1; the D call may be TRBD1 or TRBD2 (5 bases each). In germline, CDR1 is LGHNA, CDR2 YNFKEQ. The CDR3 length is 14 residues. V shed 0 bases and J shed 12 bases, with 15 bases lying between them. CDR3 sequence (DNA): TGTGCCAGCAGCCAAGATCGGGACCGCCGGCCGCAGTTCTTC. Amino acid sequence: CASSQDRDRRPQFF.